A single sample gave rise to the 6 T cell receptor beta chains below, sequenced in a study of CD8+ T cells in alopecia areata (dated by TCRdb to 2016 to 2019). The time point label corresponds to: baseline before oral tofacitinib. Libraries were constructed by the immunoSEQ multiplex PCR assay. RNA was extracted from all samples and reverse transcribed into cDNA, which served as template for TCR sequencing. This immuneACCESS table, as held by TCRdb, lists in-frame sequences with V and J called but not all clones. Of the missing ones, under half trace to an unresolved V gene in checked studies; the others have no known cause. The sample table shows just over 150,000 clones, and approximately 53% are seen once. The leading ten clones occupy roughly 21% of the sample. Sample: CD8+ T cells sorted from blood, taken at week 0. Receptor source: a human donor with alopecia areata.

The CDR3 region is CASSVASGGFYEQYF. The DNA for the CDR3 is TGTGCCAGCAGCGTTGCTAGCGGGGGCTTCTACGAGCAGTACTTC. V and J are TRBV9 and TRBJ2-7, with 10 bases that match TRBD2. V shed 2 bases and J 3 bases; nucleotides not matched to a gene: 5. The V gene's germline CDR1 is SGDLS and CDR2 YYNGEE. The CDR3 length is 15 residues.

The rearrangement uses TRBV15 and TRBJ1-1; unclear D gene. The ends were cut back, 0 bases at V and 1 base at J, with 6 bases in the middle. The CDR3 contains 14 residues. Germline assignment: CDR1 LNHNV and CDR2 YYDKDF (reference sequence). CDR3 nucleotide sequence: TGTGCCACCAGCAGAGACCGACAGAACACTGAAGCTTTCTTT. Its protein is CATSRDRQNTEAFF.

This clone occurred a few times. The gene calls are TRBV14 and TRBJ1-1; 8 bases line up with TRBD1. The CDR3 runs to 15 residues. Germline values: CDR1 SGHDN, CDR2 FVKESK. J gave up 3 bases and V 4 bases, and 7 bases lay outside the gene matches. CDR3 loop: CASSRWDRFDTEAFF. DNA for the CDR3: TGTGCCAGCAGCCGATGGGACAGGTTCGACACTGAAGCTTTCTTT.

This clone has just a few counts. V and J are TRBV13 and TRBJ1-2; 7 bases map to TRBD1. J lost 3 bases, V lost 10 bases, and 8 bases had no gene match. This CDR3 region has 13 residues. Germline CDR1 is PRHDT and CDR2 is FYEKMQ (reference sequence). The CDR3 protein is CATKGATYYGYTF. In DNA form, the CDR3 reads TGTGCCACCAAGGGGGCTACCTACTATGGCTACACCTTC.

This chain links TRBV5-6 with TRBJ2-5; D is unresolved. V gave up 2 bases and J gave up 4 bases, with 9 bases separating them. The germline gives CDR1 SGHDT, CDR2 YYEEEE. This CDR3 comprises 13 residues. This CDR3 reads CASSFDLGETQYF. The CDR3 region has the DNA TGTGCCAGCAGCTTCGATTTGGGAGAGACCCAGTACTTC. Full variable domain (remainder filled in from reference TRBV5-6 and TRBJ2-5): DAGVTQSPTHLIKTRGQQVTLRCSPKSGHDTVSWYQQALGQGPQFIFQYYEEEERQRGNFPDRFSGHQFPNYSSELNVNALLLGDSALYLCASSFDLGETQYFGPGTRLLVL.

This clone came up once. The chain is built from TRBV6-6 and TRBJ1-6; D is undetermined. CDR1 and CDR2 from the germline V gene are MNHNY and SVGAGI (reference sequence). V was trimmed by 7 bases and J by 8 bases, leaving 18 bases between them. There are 15 residues in the CDR3. The CDR3 nucleotides read TGTGCCAGCATTCTCTACGCAAGTATGGATTCACCCCTCCACTTT. Amino acid sequence: CASILYASMDSPLHF.